This is a list of T cell receptor beta chains from one sample in a study of response to subunit inactivated influenza vaccine. TCRdb reprocessed the RT-PCR reads with MiXCR, giving one entry per CDR3 protein. The table lists about 520,000 distinct CDR3 sequences, approximately 7.2% of them singletons, with around 14% in the top ten. The specimen comprised PBMCs from blood, sampled around 25 months after vaccination. These receptors were obtained from a man aged 45 to 70 who received an inactivated influenza vaccine. Each CDR3 is given with its conserved first and last residue. A D gene is named only where the DNA matches it firmly. Clone size is given for some rows only: seen once, a few or many times, or a class if the clone is expanded.

cdr3_length,j_call,d_call,clone_size,v_call,cdr3_aa,cdr3_nt
19,TRBJ1-3,.,few,TRBV4-3,CASSQARISRAFSGNTIYF,TGCGCCAGCAGCCAGGCCCGAATATCTCGGGCCTTCTCTGGAAACACCATATATTTT
16,TRBJ1-6,.,few,TRBV10-3,CAISREESSYNSPLHF,TGTGCCATCAGTCGGGAGGAGAGCTCCTATAATTCACCCCTCCACTTT
13,TRBJ1-2,.,many,TRBV12-3/TRBV12-4,CASSSGSRYGYTF,TGTGCCAGCAGTTCCGGGTCGCGGTATGGCTACACCTTC
16,TRBJ2-2,.,few,TRBV11-3,CASSLEGTTNTGELFF,TGTGCCAGCAGCTTAGAAGGGACAACGAACACCGGGGAGCTGTTTTTT
11,TRBJ2-1,.,many,TRBV7-3,CASSTANEQFF,TGTGCCAGCAGCACTGCGAATGAGCAGTTCTTC
14,TRBJ1-2,TRBD1,.,TRBV6-5,CASSSGGGSYGYTF,TGTGCCAGCAGTTCAGGGGGGGGGAGCTATGGCTACACCTTC
15,TRBJ2-5,.,few,TRBV7-8,CASSPGYRVGETQYF,TGTGCCAGCAGCCCGGGGTACAGGGTAGGAGAGACCCAGTACTTC
15,TRBJ2-7,.,few,TRBV6-5,CASSYSAGATYEQYF,TGTGCCAGCAGTTACTCGGCGGGGGCTACCTACGAGCAGTACTTC
12,TRBJ1-2,.,.,TRBV6-5,CASSHNEGGYTF,TGTGCCAGCAGTCACAACGAGGGTGGCTACACCTTC
12,TRBJ1-2,TRBD1,.,TRBV20-1,CSAGTGRQVYTF,TGCAGTGCTGGGACAGGCCGCCAGGTCTACACCTTC
15,TRBJ2-5,.,few,TRBV5-6,CASSLGLSNQETQYF,TGTGCCAGCAGCTTGGGGCTGTCGAACCAAGAGACCCAGTACTTC
16,TRBJ2-1,TRBD2,few,TRBV7-2,CASSLGLASSYNEQFF,TGTGCCAGCAGCCTAGGACTAGCCAGCTCCTACAATGAGCAGTTCTTC
13,TRBJ2-7,TRBD2,.,TRBV20-1,CSAPSGSRYEQYF,TGCAGTGCTCCCAGCGGGAGTAGATACGAGCAGTACTTC
16,TRBJ1-6,.,.,TRBV5-5,CASSSMDTRGLSPLHF,TGTGCCAGCAGCTCCATGGACACCCGCGGATTGAGCCCCCTCCACTTT
14,TRBJ2-7,.,few,TRBV6-1,CASRLTVSSYEQYF,TGTGCCAGCAGACTGACTGTAAGCTCCTACGAGCAGTACTTC
14,TRBJ2-7,TRBD1,few,TRBV20-1,CSAGRTGARHEQYF,TGCAGTGCTGGCAGGACAGGGGCCCGCCACGAGCAGTACTTC
15,TRBJ2-5,TRBD1,.,TRBV5-1,CASSWGTGTQETQYF,TGCGCCAGCAGCTGGGGGACAGGGACCCAAGAGACCCAGTACTTC
14,TRBJ1-2,TRBD1,.,TRBV5-1,CASSLKQGADGYTF,TGCGCCAGCAGCTTGAAACAGGGGGCGGATGGCTACACCTTC
15,TRBJ2-1,.,.,TRBV20-1,CSARVNSGAYNEQFF,TGCAGTGCTAGAGTGAACTCGGGGGCATACAATGAGCAGTTCTTC
15,TRBJ1-2,.,.,TRBV15,CATSRAARDGYGYTF,TGTGCCACCAGCAGAGCTGCAAGGGACGGCTATGGCTACACCTTC
12,TRBJ2-5,.,.,TRBV7-9,CASSYSWETQYF,TGTGCCAGCAGCTATTCATGGGAGACCCAGTACTTC
13,TRBJ2-3,.,many,TRBV5-4,CASSLWRADTQYF,TGTGCCAGCAGCCTCTGGAGGGCGGATACGCAGTATTTT
11,TRBJ2-7,.,few,TRBV7-9,CARPTDYEQYF,TGTGCCAGACCCACGGACTACGAGCAGTACTTC
15,TRBJ2-2,.,many,TRBV20-1,CSARDIIRGTGELFF,TGCAGTGCTAGAGATATAATCCGGGGCACCGGGGAGCTGTTTTTT
15,TRBJ2-7,TRBD1,few,TRBV11-1,CASALTGTGTYEQYF,TGTGCCAGCGCCCTAACCGGGACAGGGACCTACGAGCAGTACTTC
16,TRBJ2-7,.,.,TRBV6-1,CASSARKANQGYEQYF,TGTGCCAGCAGCGCGAGAAAAGCAAACCAAGGGTACGAGCAGTACTTC
14,TRBJ2-1,TRBD2,many,TRBV7-2,CASSGGLAPNEQFF,TGTGCCAGCAGCGGTGGACTAGCACCAAATGAGCAGTTCTTC
14,TRBJ2-5,TRBD2,.,TRBV10-3,CAISGTSGGETQYF,TGTGCCATCAGTGGGACTAGCGGCGGGGAGACCCAGTACTTC
16,TRBJ1-1,.,many,TRBV20-1,CSASGGTRGAGTEAFF,TGCAGTGCTAGTGGGGGGACAAGGGGCGCGGGAACTGAAGCTTTCTTT
13,TRBJ1-4,.,.,TRBV5-1,CASSLAGGEKLFF,TGCGCCAGCAGCTTGGCCGGCGGTGAAAAACTGTTTTTT
16,TRBJ1-5,.,few,TRBV4-1,CASSQPQRGGNQPQHF,TGCGCCAGCAGCCAGCCTCAAAGGGGTGGCAATCAGCCCCAGCATTTT
15,TRBJ1-1,.,few,TRBV28,CASTGGGLMNTEAFF,TGTGCCAGCACTGGCGGGGGGCTAATGAACACTGAAGCTTTCTTT
14,TRBJ2-1,.,few,TRBV25-1,CASSEWGAGDEQFF,TGTGCCAGCAGTGAATGGGGGGCCGGGGATGAGCAGTTCTTC
16,TRBJ2-1,.,many,TRBV7-2,CASSLARSNTHNEQFF,TGTGCCAGCAGCTTAGCGCGGAGTAACACTCACAATGAGCAGTTCTTC
14,TRBJ1-6,.,many,TRBV5-6,CASSLRDSNSPLHF,TGTGCCAGCAGCCTCCGGGACTCAAATTCACCCCTCCACTTT
14,TRBJ2-1,TRBD1,.,TRBV6-1,CASSARTGGNEQFF,TGTGCCAGCAGTGCACGGACAGGGGGGAATGAGCAGTTCTTC
14,TRBJ2-5,.,.,TRBV18,CASSPLSVPETQYF,TGTGCCAGCTCACCACTTTCGGTGCCAGAGACCCAGTACTTC
16,TRBJ2-1,TRBD2,few,TRBV24-1,CATSDTGTSGSNEQFF,TGTGCCACCAGTGATACCGGGACTAGCGGGAGTAATGAGCAGTTCTTC
14,TRBJ1-5,.,many,TRBV4-3,CASSLGTRNQPQHF,TGCGCCAGCAGCCTCGGGACTCGCAATCAGCCCCAGCATTTT
14,TRBJ2-7,TRBD2,few,TRBV20-1,CSAWTSRASYEQYF,TGCAGTGCATGGACTAGTAGGGCATCCTACGAGCAGTACTTC